What follows are 13 T cell receptor beta chains derived from one specimen sequenced in a study of identifying expanded T cells in peripheral blood. The method was immunoSEQ multiplex PCR; TCRdb's version includes in-frame clones alone and lacks a portion of them. The sample holds 80,000 to 90,000 clones; roughly 90% are singletons and the top ten take approximately 2.8%. The sequencing input was blood. These TCRs come from a person between 18 and 69 years old in good health.

The chain uses TRBV11-2 and TRBJ1-3; D gene unclear. The germline V gene encodes CDR1 SGHAT and CDR2 FQNNGV. Trimming shortened V by 3 bases and J by 0 bases, and 12 bases separated the two germline ends. CDR3 length: 16 amino acids. In DNA, the CDR3 is TGTGCCAGCAGCTTGAACCAGTTATCCTCTGGAAACACCATATATTTT. Its protein product is CASSLNQLSSGNTIYF.

The chain recombines TRBV7-9 with TRBJ1-1; D is ambiguous. Germline assignment: CDR1 SEHNR and CDR2 FQNEAQ (reference sequence). The V and J ends lost 2 bases and 1 base respectively, with 14 bases between them. This CDR3 comprises 16 residues. CDR3 DNA: TGTGCCAGCAGCTTATCGGGGAGAGGAGCGAACACTGAAGCTTTCTTT. Residues: CASSLSGRGANTEAFF. The whole variable domain, filled in from reference TRBV7-9 and TRBJ1-1, reads DTGVSQNPRHKITKRGQNVTFRCDPISEHNRLYWYRQTLGQGPEFLTYFQNEAQLEKSRLLSDRFSAERPKGSFSTLEIQRTEQGDSAMYLCASSLSGRGANTEAFFGQGTRLTVV.

The chain has TRBV5-1 and TRBJ1-1; D gene uncertain. The germline gives CDR1 SGHRS, CDR2 YFSETQ. Trimming removed 2 bases at V and 4 bases at J, with 12 bases between. The CDR3 covers 14 residues. The CDR3 loop reads CASSLLNPGTEAFF. The CDR3 bases are TGCGCCAGCAGCTTATTAAACCCGGGCACTGAAGCTTTCTTT.

The CDR3 protein is CASRGLGAAEAFF. The CDR3, as DNA: TGTGCCAGCAGGGGGCTGGGTGCGGCTGAAGCTTTCTTT. The chain links TRBV6-5 to TRBJ1-1; a possible D gene is TRBD1 (5 bases). Trimming pared 6 bases from V and 6 bases from J, leaving 14 bases between. Germline V gene lookup returns CDR1 MNHEY and CDR2 SVGAGI. The CDR3 extends over 13 amino acids.

This clone was counted only a few times. V and J are TRBV7-2 and TRBJ2-5; D uncertain. With 1 base removed from V and 2 bases from J, the gap between germline ends came to 14 bases. Per the germline V gene, CDR1 is SGHTA and CDR2 is FQGNSA. This CDR3 comprises 16 residues. The CDR3 is CASSLGWQRPQETQYF. CDR3 nucleotides: TGTGCCAGCAGCTTAGGTTGGCAGCGTCCACAAGAGACCCAGTACTTC. The complete variable domain, with remaining parts taken from reference TRBV7-2 and TRBJ2-5, reads GAGVSQSPSNKVTEKGKDVELRCDPISGHTALYWYRQSLGQGLEFLIYFQGNSAPDKSGLPSDRFSAERTGGSVSTLTIQRTQQEDSAVYLCASSLGWQRPQETQYFGPGTRLLVL.

The V gene is TRBV28, the J gene TRBJ2-5; TRBD1 is a possible D gene (6 bases). CDR1 and CDR2 from the germline V gene are MDHEN and SYDVKM. V lost 5 bases, J lost 3 bases, and 10 bases lay in between. CDR3 length equals 13 residues. CDR3 nucleotide sequence: TGTGCCAGCAGTCCCTCAGGGGAAGAGACCCAGTACTTC. Protein product: CASSPSGEETQYF.

This clone came up once. The V gene is TRBV28, the J gene TRBJ2-7, with a tentative D call TRBD2 (5 bases). The CDR3 is 13 residues long. Trimming removed 11 bases at V and 1 base at J, with 15 bases between. Germline-derived CDR1 and CDR2 are MDHEN and SYDVKM. CDR3 nucleotide sequence: TGTGCCGCGGCAAGTCGGGAATCCTACGAGCAGTACTTC. Residues: CAAASRESYEQYF.

The J gene is TRBJ2-5, the V gene TRBV4-2, with a tentative D call TRBD2 (5 bases). The CDR3 extends over 14 amino acids. Trimming removed 1 base at V and 5 bases at J, with 11 bases between. The germline V gene encodes CDR1 LGHNA and CDR2 YNFKEQ. CDR3 loop: CASSQGGNAETQYF. The CDR3 coding sequence is TGTGCCAGCAGCCAAGGAGGGAATGCGGAGACCCAGTACTTC.

The chain links TRBV27 to TRBJ2-2; 8 bases align to TRBD2. CDR3 size: 16 residues. After removal of 5 bases from V and 4 bases from J, the junction contained 9 bases not matched to a gene. Per germline, CDR1 MNHEY and CDR2 SMNVEV (reference sequence). This chain's CDR3 is CASSPYGGASTGELFF. The DNA for the CDR3 is TGTGCCAGCAGTCCTTACGGGGGGGCCTCCACCGGGGAGCTGTTTTTT.

The J gene is TRBJ2-5, the V gene TRBV7-9; the D is unclear. CDR3 length equals 15 residues. In germline, CDR1 is SEHNR, CDR2 FQNEAQ (reference sequence). Trimming left V 1 base short and J 1 base short, with 10 bases between. The CDR3, as DNA: TGTGCCAGCAGCTTAGTATCGGCAGGCCAAGAGACCCAGTACTTC. It codes for CASSLVSAGQETQYF.

This chain uses TRBV5-5 with TRBJ2-5; 9 bases are a match to TRBD1. Unmatched junction bases numbered 5, after V lost 0 bases and J lost 5 bases. Germline-derived CDR1 and CDR2 are SGHKS and YYEKEE (reference sequence). The CDR3 length is 15 residues. The CDR3 DNA reads as TGTGCCAGCAGCTTGGGACAGGGGGGCGTGGAGACCCAGTACTTC. As protein: CASSLGQGGVETQYF. Supplemented by reference TRBV5-5 and TRBJ2-5, the full variable domain reads DAGVTQSPTHLIKTRGQQVTLRCSPISGHKSVSWYQQVLGQGPQFIFQYYEKEERGRGNFPDRFSARQFPNYSSELNVNALLLGDSALYLCASSLGQGGVETQYFGPGTRLLVL.

V usage is TRBV7-2 and J usage is TRBJ2-5; the match to TRBD2 covers 7 bases. Germline CDR1 SGHTA, CDR2 FQGNSA. The J segment lost 1 base and the V segment lost 5 bases, leaving 4 bases of the junction unmatched. The CDR3 length is 14 residues. This CDR3 reads CASSTPSGQETQYF. CDR3 bases: TGTGCCAGCAGCACCCCTAGCGGCCAAGAGACCCAGTACTTC.

The gene calls are TRBV27 and TRBJ2-2; D uncertain. The CDR3 runs to 14 residues. Germline V CDR1 and CDR2: MNHEY, SMNVEV (reference sequence). V was pared by 5 bases and J by 5 bases, with 12 bases between. The CDR3 region is CASSPLVGTGELFF. CDR3 sequence (DNA): TGTGCCAGCAGTCCTCTGGTCGGGACCGGGGAGCTGTTTTTT.